The TCR beta chain described here comes from a study of blood T cell repertoires in COVID-19. Study-level information: The United States, Italy and Spain were the sources of the acute and convalescent COVID-19 samples.

Authors' methods: Reference gene primer amplification gave estimated nucleated cell counts. Produced via immunoSEQ multiplex PCR; TCRdb's table is partial and in-frame only. D and trimming were read from the DNA, whereas the V and J calls and clone size are those reported in that table. Of around 80,000 clones in the sample, approximately 84% were seen once. Source material: peripheral blood. The receptor comes from a human donor in a cohort sampled during active COVID-19.

CDR3: CAWSGQTGSYGYTF. DNA of the CDR3: TGTGCCTGGAGTGGACAGACAGGTTCCTATGGCTACACCTTC. The chain recombines TRBV30 with TRBJ1-2; D is possibly TRBD1 (6 bases). The CDR3 has 14 residues. CDR1 is GTSNPN, CDR2 SVGIG, per germline (reference sequence). Trimming cost V 1 base and J 4 bases, with 13 bases left between them.